This T cell receptor beta chain is from a study of blood T cell repertoires in COVID-19. Study information: The analysed material was cDNA or gDNA that came from T cells, B-cell-depleted T cells, or PBMCs.

CDR3 length equals 14 residues. From germline, CDR1 is MNHNY and CDR2 SVGAGI (reference sequence). The germline V and J ends were trimmed by 2 bases and 2 bases, with 7 bases remaining between them. Source study methods: Reference gene primer amplification in the assay estimated nucleated cell counts. Libraries were prepared by immunoSEQ multiplex PCR; TCRdb keeps only in-frame clonotypes and omits some of them. V and J calls and clone size follow that table, whereas D and trimming were derived from the DNA. The data hold over 250,000 clones, with 75% to 95% observed a single time. Participant-reported clinical history was the basis for cohort assignment. Cohort 3 recovered donors had two negative PCRs, clearance, or symptom resolution.

Sequenced material: PBMCs or T cells enriched from blood (not recorded which). The receptor was derived from a woman aged 30 to 39 who had recovered from COVID-19. This sequence joins TRBV6-6 and TRBJ1-3, with D unclear. CDR3 DNA: TGTGCCAGCAGTTACGGCGGGCCTGGAAACACCATATATTTT. Amino acids: CASSYGGPGNTIYF.